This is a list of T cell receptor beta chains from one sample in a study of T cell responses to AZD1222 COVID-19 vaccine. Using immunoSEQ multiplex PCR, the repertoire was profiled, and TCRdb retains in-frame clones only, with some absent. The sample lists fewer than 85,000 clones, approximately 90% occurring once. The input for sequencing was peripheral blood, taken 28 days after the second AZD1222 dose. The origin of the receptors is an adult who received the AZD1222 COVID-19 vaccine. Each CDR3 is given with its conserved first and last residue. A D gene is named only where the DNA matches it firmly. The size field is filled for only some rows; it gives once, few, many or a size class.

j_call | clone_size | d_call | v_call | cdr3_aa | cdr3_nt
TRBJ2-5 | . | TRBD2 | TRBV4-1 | CASSQGLAGPRQETQYF | TGCGCCAGCAGCCAGGGACTAGCGGGACCCCGCCAAGAGACCCAGTACTTC
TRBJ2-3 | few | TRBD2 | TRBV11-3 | CASSLGLAGGTDTQYF | TGTGCCAGCAGCTTAGGACTAGCGGGAGGCACAGATACGCAGTATTTT
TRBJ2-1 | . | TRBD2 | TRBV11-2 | CASRNLAGGPNEQFF | TGTGCCAGCAGGAATCTAGCGGGAGGGCCTAATGAGCAGTTCTTC
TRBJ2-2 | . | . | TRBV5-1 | CASSGRGTANTGELFF | TGCGCCAGCAGCGGCCGAGGGACGGCGAACACCGGGGAGCTGTTTTTT
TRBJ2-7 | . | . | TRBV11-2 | CASTPGYEQYF | TGTGCCAGCACCCCCGGGTACGAGCAGTACTTC
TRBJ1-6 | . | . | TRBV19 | CASRDIDNSPLHF | TGTGCCAGTAGGGACATCGATAATTCACCCCTCCACTTT
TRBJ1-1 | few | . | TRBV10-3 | CAISESQEAEAFF | TGTGCCATCAGTGAGTCGCAGGAAGCTGAAGCTTTCTTT
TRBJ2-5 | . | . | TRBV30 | CAWSVDRGRETQYF | TGTGCCTGGAGTGTTGATCGGGGTAGAGAGACCCAGTACTTC
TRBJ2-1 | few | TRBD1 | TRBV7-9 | CASSTTSGQGNEQFF | TGTGCCAGCAGCACCACATCGGGACAGGGGAATGAGCAGTTCTTC
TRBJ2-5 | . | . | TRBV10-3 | CAISGPGETQYF | TGTGCCATCAGTGGGCCGGGAGAGACCCAGTACTTC
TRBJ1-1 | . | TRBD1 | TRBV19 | CASSIGTANTEAFF | TGTGCCAGTAGTATTGGGACAGCTAACACTGAAGCTTTCTTT
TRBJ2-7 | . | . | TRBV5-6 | CASSLRGIGYEQYF | TGTGCCAGCAGCTTGCGGGGGATCGGTTACGAGCAGTACTTC
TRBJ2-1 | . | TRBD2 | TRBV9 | CASSVEAGHNEQFF | TGTGCCAGCAGCGTAGAAGCGGGGCACAATGAGCAGTTCTTC
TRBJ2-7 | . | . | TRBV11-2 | CASSLVGPDEQYF | TGTGCCAGCAGCTTAGTGGGCCCCGACGAGCAGTACTTC
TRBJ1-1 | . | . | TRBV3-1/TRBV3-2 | CASSPTMNTEAFF | TGTGCCAGCAGCCCGACCATGAACACTGAAGCTTTCTTT
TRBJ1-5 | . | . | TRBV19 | CASSKDSKSNQPQHF | TGTGCCAGTAGTAAGGACAGCAAAAGCAATCAGCCCCAGCATTTT
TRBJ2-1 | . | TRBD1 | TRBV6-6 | CASSYRGQGAANEQFF | TGTGCCAGCAGTTACCGGGGACAGGGTGCGGCCAATGAGCAGTTCTTC
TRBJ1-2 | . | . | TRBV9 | CASSLRTDNYGYTF | TGTGCCAGCAGCCTACGGACGGATAACTATGGCTACACCTTC
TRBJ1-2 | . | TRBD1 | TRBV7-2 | CASSVGQGYGYTF | TGTGCCAGCAGCGTCGGACAGGGCTATGGCTACACCTTC
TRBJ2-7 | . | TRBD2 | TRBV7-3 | CASSTSGTSSYEQYF | TGTGCCAGCAGCACCTCCGGGACTAGCAGCTACGAGCAGTACTTC
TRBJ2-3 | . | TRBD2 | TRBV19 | CASRASGRADTQYF | TGTGCCAGTAGAGCTAGCGGGAGGGCCGATACGCAGTATTTT
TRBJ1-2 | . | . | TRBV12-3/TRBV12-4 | CASSLVKNYGYTF | TGTGCCAGCAGTTTGGTGAAGAACTATGGCTACACCTTC
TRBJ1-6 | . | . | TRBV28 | CASSFRTDLHF | TGTGCCAGCAGTTTTCGGACCGACCTCCACTTT
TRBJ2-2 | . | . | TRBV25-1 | CATCSRGGTGELFF | TGTGCCACCTGTTCCAGGGGGGGGACCGGGGAGCTGTTTTTT
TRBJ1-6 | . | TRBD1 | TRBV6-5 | CASRTGASPLHF | TGTGCCAGCAGAACAGGGGCTTCACCCCTCCACTTT
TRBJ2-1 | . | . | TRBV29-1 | CSVESGSFYNEQFF | TGCAGCGTTGAATCCGGGAGTTTCTACAATGAGCAGTTCTTC
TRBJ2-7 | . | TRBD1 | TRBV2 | CAGGTGELGNEQYF | TGTGCCGGGGGTACAGGGGAACTCGGGAACGAGCAGTACTTC
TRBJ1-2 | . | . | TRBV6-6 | CAGGQNYGYTF | TGTGCCGGCGGCCAGAACTATGGCTACACCTTC